Sequencing of this T cell receptor beta chain was carried out in a study of neurological immune-mediated disorders. Findings and caveats of the study: The most TCR clonal expansion was seen in HTLV-1-associated myelopathy, and the least was seen in multiple sclerosis, which fell below healthy controls. No CDR3 amino acid sequences recurred among expanded clones across subjects, suggesting private repertoires in all groups.

Losses at the gene ends were 3 bases for V and 7 bases for J; bases not matched to a gene: 4. Germline loops: CDR1 KGHSH, CDR2 LQKENI. The CDR3 is made up of 15 amino acids. Synthesis of cDNA used 5'RACE (with 10-nucleotide random UMIs). Each CDR3 protein is one row after TCRdb ran MiXCR on the 5' RACE reads. The table has some 54,000 distinct CDR3 sequences, around 10% seen once. This clonotype was detected ten times or more. The antigen remains undetermined. Stated time point: longitudinal time-point 1 (baseline). V is TRBV18 and J is TRBJ1-4; 11 nucleotides match TRBD1. This clonotype originated in a male donor with HTLV-1-associated myelopathy (HAM/TSP). The sequencing input was PBMCs. Written as DNA, the CDR3 is TGTGCCAGCTCACCCCGGACAGGGGGCCGTGAAAAACTGTTTTTT. Translated, it gives CASSPRTGGREKLFF. The full variable domain, completed using reference TRBV18 and TRBJ1-4, is NAGVMQNPRHLVRRRGQEARLRCSPMKGHSHVYWYRQLPEEGLKFMVYLQKENIIDESGMPKERFSAEFPKEGPSILRIQQVVRGDSAAYFCASSPRTGGREKLFFGSGTQLSVL.